These 32 T cell receptor beta chains were sequenced from one sample in a study of T cell responses to AZD1222 COVID-19 vaccine. TCRdb's table, derived via immunoSEQ multiplex PCR, lists solely in-frame clones and lacks some. The data show 65,000 to 80,000 clones, 88% seen once. The sample consisted of peripheral blood, taken 28 days after the second dose of the MenACWY control vaccine. The receptors were sampled from an adult who received the MenACWY meningococcal vaccine as a control.

The chain uses TRBV10-1 and TRBJ1-2, with D perhaps matching TRBD1 (6 bases). The germline gives CDR1 WNHNN, CDR2 SYGVQD (reference sequence). Trimming removed 2 bases from V and 4 bases from J, with 8 bases in between. The CDR3 extends over 13 amino acids. CDR3 sequence (DNA): TGCGCCAGCAGTGAGGACAGGTTCTATGGCTACACCTTC. It encodes CASSEDRFYGYTF.

The chain joins TRBV29-1 to TRBJ1-1; D not certain. V gave up 5 bases and J gave up 1 base, with 8 bases separating them. The length of the CDR3 is 12 residues. Per the germline V gene, CDR1 is SQVTM and CDR2 is ANQGSEA. The CDR3 DNA is TGCAGCGTTCATGAGGGGAACACTGAAGCTTTCTTT. It encodes CSVHEGNTEAFF.

The chain recombines TRBV7-3 with TRBJ2-2; 10 nucleotides line up with TRBD1. The germline V gene has CDR1 SGHTA and CDR2 FQGTGA. This CDR3 comprises 16 residues. With V trimmed by 4 bases and J by 6 bases, 8 bases remained unmatched. For the CDR3, the DNA is TGTGCCAGCAGCTCGGAGGGGACAGGGGTGGCCGGGGAGCTGTTTTTT. Encoded protein: CASSSEGTGVAGELFF.

V is TRBV5-8 and J is TRBJ2-5; maybe TRBD1 (7 bases). The CDR3 contains 14 residues. With 3 bases removed from V and 5 bases from J, the gap between germline ends came to 14 bases. CDR1 is SGHTS, CDR2 YDEGEE, per germline. CDR3 sequence reads: CASSSQGRHETQYF. The DNA of the CDR3 is TGTGCCAGCAGCTCACAGGGGAGGCACGAGACCCAGTACTTC. The full variable domain, rest sourced from reference TRBV5-8 and TRBJ2-5, is EAGVTQSPTHLIKTRGQQATLRCSPISGHTSVYWYQQALGLGLQFLLWYDEGEERNRGNFPPRFSGRQFPNYSSELNVNALELEDSALYLCASSSQGRHETQYFGPGTRLLVL.

The chain combines TRBV7-9 with TRBJ2-7; possible D gene TRBD1, 6 bases. Trimming pared 4 bases from V and 13 bases from J, leaving 14 bases between. CDR3 size: 11 residues. Germline lookup yields CDR1 SEHNR and CDR2 FQNEAQ (reference sequence). As DNA, the CDR3 is TGTGCCAGCAGCTCACCGGGACAAACCTACTTC. This encodes CASSSPGQTYF.

This chain links TRBV15 with TRBJ1-1; no clear D gene. Germline loops: CDR1 LNHNV, CDR2 YYDKDF (reference sequence). Trimming removed 1 base from V and 1 base from J, with 13 bases in between. The length of the CDR3 is 16 residues. The CDR3 region has the DNA TGTGCCACCAGCAGAGTCGTCGGTGGCGCGAACACTGAAGCTTTCTTT. Amino acid sequence: CATSRVVGGANTEAFF.

V and J are TRBV19 and TRBJ2-5, with D uncertain. V was pared by 6 bases and J by 0 bases, with 20 bases between. CDR3 size: 17 residues. Looked up from germline, CDR1 is LNHDA and CDR2 is SQIVND (reference sequence). CDR3 sequence: CASSPESFPWYQETQYF. The DNA for the CDR3 is TGTGCCAGTAGCCCCGAATCCTTCCCTTGGTACCAAGAGACCCAGTACTTC.

This clone occurred once. This chain uses TRBV4-3 with TRBJ2-3; D assignment may be TRBD1 or TRBD2 (5 bases each). This CDR3 has 17 residues. Germline V gene lookup returns CDR1 LGHNA and CDR2 YSLEER. Between the trimmed V and J ends, which lost 0 bases and 2 bases, there was a span of 15 bases. This CDR3 is CASSQDWGSSTTDTQYF. In nucleotides, the CDR3 is TGCGCCAGCAGCCAAGATTGGGGGTCGTCCACCACAGATACGCAGTATTTT.

The V call is TRBV28, the J call TRBJ1-5, with D uncertain. Trimming pared 4 bases from V and 5 bases from J, leaving 12 bases between. The CDR3 is 14 residues long. Germline CDR1 and CDR2: MDHEN and SYDVKM. CDR3 region: CASSYPEPYQPQHF. The DNA of the CDR3 is TGTGCCAGCAGTTACCCAGAGCCCTATCAGCCCCAGCATTTT.

The chain links TRBV5-1 to TRBJ2-7, with TRBD1 matching over 11 bases. The CDR3 length is 17 residues. Germline V gene lookup returns CDR1 SGHRS and CDR2 YFSETQ. J lost 5 bases, V lost 4 bases, and 14 bases had no gene match. The CDR3 region has the DNA TGCGCCAGCAGCCATGGGGACAGGGGGTACGAGATCGACGAGCAGTACTTC. It is translated as CASSHGDRGYEIDEQYF.

CDR3 in amino acids: CASSPRVRNGYTF. Written as DNA, the CDR3 is TGTGCCAGTAGTCCTAGGGTACGGAATGGCTACACCTTC. The chain joins TRBV19 to TRBJ1-2; D ambiguous. From germline, CDR1 is LNHDA and CDR2 SQIVND (reference sequence). The CDR3 consists of 13 residues. V was trimmed by 5 bases and J by 6 bases, leaving 13 bases between them.

With respect to this clone: One end of the junction varies from germline; a read error may be responsible. The J gene is TRBJ2-1, the V gene TRBV7-7; 8 bases line up with TRBD1. The CDR3 spans 15 residues. CDR1 is SSHAT and CDR2 is FNYEAQ in the germline V gene (reference sequence). CDR3 in amino acids: CASSPTDRAYNEQFF. The CDR3 region has the DNA TGTGCTAGCAGCCCGACGGACAGGGCGTACAATGAGCAGTTCTTC.

The genes are TRBV27 and TRBJ1-2; 7 bases match TRBD1. The V segment lost 10 bases and the J segment 8 bases; nucleotides outside the gene matches: 7. Germline V CDR1 and CDR2: MNHEY, SMNVEV (reference sequence). This CDR3 region has 11 residues. CDR3 bases: TGTGCCACAGACAGGGATGGAGGCTACACCTTC. The encoded protein is CATDRDGGYTF.

The gene calls are TRBV3-1 (or the pseudogene TRBV3-2) and TRBJ2-7; no clear D gene. The V gene's germline CDR1 is LGHDT and CDR2 YNNKEL (reference sequence). The length of the CDR3 is 13 residues. The V and J ends lost 2 bases and 2 bases respectively, with 7 bases between them. The CDR3 nucleotides read TGTGCCAGCAGCCAATATCCCGCCTACGAGCAGTACTTC. Translating it yields CASSQYPAYEQYF.

This clone turned up a few times. V is TRBV28 and J is TRBJ1-1; D may be TRBD1 (5 bases). The length of the CDR3 is 13 residues. Germline CDR1 is MDHEN and CDR2 is SYDVKM. V lost 7 bases and J lost 3, with 12 bases in between. CDR3 sequence reads: CASTPGDDTEAFF. The CDR3 DNA reads as TGTGCCAGCACCCCTGGGGACGACACTGAAGCTTTCTTT. Full variable domain (remainder filled in from reference TRBV28 and TRBJ1-1): DVKVTQSSRYLVKRTGEKVFLECVQDMDHENMFWYRQDPGLGLRLIYFSYDVKMKEKGDIPEGYSVSREKKERFSLILESASTNQTSMYLCASTPGDDTEAFFGQGTRLTVV.

This chain joins TRBV20-1 and TRBJ1-2; D possibly corresponds to TRBD1 (5 bases). Germline loops: CDR1 DFQATT, CDR2 SNEGSKA (reference sequence). V lost 7 bases, J lost 4 bases, and 10 bases lay in between. This CDR3 is 11 amino acids long. CDR3 region: CSGEGRYGYTF. CDR3 in DNA: TGCAGTGGTGAGGGGCGCTATGGCTACACCTTC.

As DNA, the CDR3 is TGTGCCAGCAGTTACCCAGGGGGGAATGAGCAGTTCTTC. This sequence encodes CASSYPGGNEQFF. The V call is TRBV6-5, the J call TRBJ2-1; TRBD1 might be the D (7 bases). Germline V gene sequence: CDR1 MNHEY, CDR2 SVGAGI. The CDR3 contains 13 residues. Trimming removed 2 bases at V and 7 bases at J, with 9 bases between.

The genes are TRBV19 and TRBJ1-2; the match to TRBD1 covers 7 bases. Germline V gene lookup returns CDR1 LNHDA and CDR2 SQIVND (reference sequence). The V gene end was trimmed by 3 bases and the J gene end by 4 bases; junction bases not matched to a gene: 5. CDR3 length: 14 residues. The CDR3 sequence: CASSIGGQLYGYTF. Here the CDR3 DNA reads TGTGCCAGTAGTATTGGGGGACAGCTCTATGGCTACACCTTC.

The gene calls are TRBV5-4 and TRBJ2-7; TRBD1 is a possible D gene (6 bases). Germline V gives CDR1 SGHNT, CDR2 YYREEE (reference sequence). Trimming left V 4 bases short and J 1 base short, with 12 bases between. The CDR3 runs 14 residues. CDR3: CASSLLQGSYEQYF. CDR3 coding DNA: TGTGCCAGCAGCCTCCTGCAGGGGTCCTACGAGCAGTACTTC.

V is TRBV4-1 and J is TRBJ1-5, with 7 bases lining up with TRBD1. Looked up from germline, CDR1 is MGHRA and CDR2 is YSYEKL. This CDR3 is built from 18 residues. J was trimmed by 0 bases and V by 3 bases; bases with no gene match: 11. Here the CDR3 DNA reads TGCGCCAGCAGCCATCCGGACAGGACATTCGCTAGCAATCAGCCCCAGCATTTT. Protein: CASSHPDRTFASNQPQHF.

The rearrangement uses TRBV19 and TRBJ2-1; 9 nucleotides agree with TRBD2. Germline V gene sequence: CDR1 LNHDA, CDR2 SQIVND (reference sequence). The CDR3 has 17 residues. Trimming took 3 bases from V and 4 from J; bases not matched to a gene: 10. CDR3 residues: CASSMSLGAGGYNEQFF. The CDR3 DNA is TGTGCCAGTAGTATGAGCCTGGGGGCGGGAGGGTACAATGAGCAGTTCTTC.

This sequence joins TRBV28 and TRBJ2-5, with 10 bases fitting TRBD2. With 6 bases clipped from V and 5 bases from J, the junction kept 3 bases outside the gene matches. Per the germline V gene, CDR1 is MDHEN and CDR2 is SYDVKM. The CDR3 extends over 13 amino acids. In DNA, the CDR3 is TGTGCCAGCAGGCTAGCGGGAGACGAGACCCAGTACTTC. Protein product: CASRLAGDETQYF.

The genes are TRBV12-3 or TRBV12-4 and TRBJ1-2; D is unresolved. The CDR3 runs to 13 residues. Between the trimmed V and J ends, which lost 7 bases and 8 bases, there was a span of 17 bases. This CDR3 reads CASTFTYEDGYTF. The CDR3 region has the DNA TGTGCCAGCACCTTCACGTACGAGGACGGCTACACCTTC.

The genes are TRBV7-9 and TRBJ1-2; TRBD1 aligns across 9 bases. CDR3 length: 14 amino acids. The trim removed 4 bases at V and 8 bases at J, leaving 8 bases unmatched. CDR1 is SEHNR, CDR2 FQNEAQ, per germline (reference sequence). The chain's CDR3 is CASSSRDRVWGYTF. CDR3 sequence (DNA): TGTGCCAGCAGCTCCCGGGACAGGGTGTGGGGCTACACCTTC.

J is TRBJ2-6 and V is TRBV18; D may match TRBD1 or TRBD2 (5 bases each). V dropped 6 bases and J dropped 0 bases, with 15 bases sitting between them. This CDR3 spans 17 amino acids. Germline-derived CDR1 and CDR2 are KGHSH and LQKENI. The CDR3 DNA reads TGTGCCAGCTCTCCTATCTCTGGGGGCTCTGGGGCCAACGTCCTGACTTTC. Translated: CASSPISGGSGANVLTF.

The chain combines TRBV19 with TRBJ2-5; tentatively, D is TRBD2 (5 bases). This CDR3 is built from 15 residues. Germline V gives CDR1 LNHDA, CDR2 SQIVND (reference sequence). V lost 5 bases to trimming and J lost 2 bases, with 15 bases between them. CDR3 bases: TGTGCCAGTAGTCCGATCGGGGATTTTCAAGAGACCCAGTACTTC. This gives the protein CASSPIGDFQETQYF.

The chain recombines TRBV3-1 (or the pseudogene TRBV3-2) with TRBJ1-3; 9 bases fit TRBD1. With 4 bases clipped from V and 4 bases from J, the junction kept 5 bases outside the gene matches. This CDR3 has 15 residues. The germline V gene encodes CDR1 LGHDT and CDR2 YNNKEL (reference sequence). The CDR3 DNA is TGTGCCAGCAGCCTCCGGGACAGGGAGGGAAACACCATATATTTT. Its protein product is CASSLRDREGNTIYF.

The rearrangement joins TRBV6-5 to TRBJ1-2, with TRBD1 matching over 8 bases. With V trimmed by 5 bases and J by 2 bases, 7 bases remained unmatched. This CDR3 spans 15 amino acids. Germline-derived CDR1 and CDR2 are MNHEY and SVGAGI. Here the CDR3 reads CASSPRQGNNYGYTF. CDR3 nucleotides: TGTGCCAGCAGTCCCCGACAGGGGAACAACTATGGCTACACCTTC.

The chain is built from TRBV28 and TRBJ2-5, with D perhaps TRBD1 (6 bases). Germline-derived CDR1 and CDR2 are MDHEN and SYDVKM. This CDR3 is built from 14 residues. The ends were cut back, 5 bases at V and 5 bases at J, with 15 bases in the middle. CDR3 sequence: CASSHNRVLETQYF. DNA of the CDR3: TGTGCCAGCAGTCACAACAGGGTGCTTGAGACCCAGTACTTC.

V gene TRBV7-9 combines with J gene TRBJ1-6; D remains ambiguous. The V gene lost 9 bases and the J gene lost 7 bases, with 13 bases spanning the gap. The CDR3 consists of 13 residues. Germline-derived CDR1 and CDR2 are SEHNR and FQNEAQ (reference sequence). Here the CDR3 reads CASSETANSPLHF. CDR3 bases: TGTGCCAGTTCGGAAACGGCCAATTCACCCCTCCACTTT.

This chain uses TRBV11-3 with TRBJ2-5; the D gene is possibly TRBD1 (6 bases). Germline V gene lookup returns CDR1 SGHNT and CDR2 YENEEA. CDR3 length: 15 amino acids. V was clipped by 2 bases and J by 1 base, with 11 bases between them. This chain's CDR3 is CASSLTGQPQETQYF. The CDR3 coding sequence is TGTGCCAGCAGCTTAACCGGACAGCCCCAAGAGACCCAGTACTTC.

CDR3 sequence: CASSLQGEDGYTF. Here the CDR3 DNA reads TGCGCCAGCAGCCTACAGGGAGAGGATGGCTACACCTTC. V usage is TRBV10-1 and J usage is TRBJ1-2, with D perhaps TRBD1 (6 bases). Trimming left V 6 bases short and J 6 bases short, with 14 bases between. Germline V CDR1 and CDR2: WNHNN, SYGVQD (reference sequence). The CDR3 is made up of 13 amino acids.